This paragraph covers one TCR beta chain sequence. CDR1 SGHTA and CDR2 FQGNSA come from the germline V gene. The CDR3 length is 16 residues. TCRdb reprocessed the PCR reads via MiXCR and lists one record per CDR3 protein. The repertoire holds almost 20,000 distinct CDR3 sequences, approximately 40% seen once, with 13% in the top ten. The record originates from a study of tumor-infiltrating lymphocytes in oesophageal squamous cell carcinoma. The sample was normal esophageal tissue next to the tumor. The TCR was taken from a male donor with esophageal squamous cell carcinoma. The J gene is TRBJ2-1, the V gene TRBV7-2; 8 bases align to TRBD2. The end of the DNA aligns better with TRBJ2-7, so the J call may be wrong. CDR3 nucleotide sequence: TGTGCCAGCAGCTCCGGGACTAGTTTCGGGTTCTACGAGCAGTACTTC. Translation: CASSSGTSFGFYEQYF.